The rows below give T cell receptor beta chains drawn from one sample of a study of cytotoxic CD8 clonotypes in ibrutinib-treated CLL. Sequencing used immunoSEQ multiplex PCR; TCRdb keeps in-frame clones, though not all of them. Among fewer than 300,000 clones listed, around 77% were seen once. The sequenced sample was PBMCs, obtained at disease progression, from a patient treated with ibrutinib. These TCRs come from a human donor with chronic lymphocytic leukemia. The CDR3 runs from the conserved cysteine through the conserved F or W. D genes are given only for firm matches. Clone size, where shown, is once, few, many, or a class for clones that have expanded.

V: TRBV7-9; J: TRBJ2-3; size: .; D: .; DNA: TGTGCCAGCAGCCTCCTACGCACAGATACGCAGTATTTT; CDR3: CASSLLRTDTQYF
V: TRBV19; J: TRBJ1-3; size: .; D: .; DNA: TGTGCCAGTAGAAGCCCACGGAGGAAGGGAAACACCATATATTTT; CDR3: CASRSPRRKGNTIYF
V: TRBV18; J: TRBJ1-2; size: .; D: .; DNA: TGTGCCAGCTCAACAGATCATTGGCATGGCTACACCTTC; CDR3: CASSTDHWHGYTF
V: TRBV11-2; J: TRBJ2-3; size: .; D: TRBD2; DNA: TGTGCCAGCAGCTTAATAGGACTAGCGGGGTCAGATACGCAGTATTTT; CDR3: CASSLIGLAGSDTQYF
V: TRBV4-1; J: TRBJ1-2; size: .; D: TRBD1; DNA: TGCGCCAGCAGCCAATATCCGGGACAGCTCTATGGCTACACCTTC; CDR3: CASSQYPGQLYGYTF
V: TRBV5-4; J: TRBJ2-2; size: .; D: TRBD2; DNA: TGTGCCAGCAGCTCCGGACTAGCGGGGGGGCCCTCCGGGGAGCTGTTTTTT; CDR3: CASSSGLAGGPSGELFF
V: TRBV29-1; J: TRBJ2-1; size: .; D: .; DNA: TGCAGCGTCCTACCGGCCAACAATGAGCAGTTCTTC; CDR3: CSVLPANNEQFF
V: TRBV18; J: TRBJ2-1; size: .; D: TRBD2; DNA: TGTGCCAGCTCACCACTGGCTAGCGGGGGTGTAATCAATGAGCAGTTCTTC; CDR3: CASSPLASGGVINEQFF
V: TRBV10-2; J: TRBJ2-7; size: once; D: .; DNA: TGCGCCAGCAGTGAGGTAGCAATATCTTCCTACGAGCAGTACTTC; CDR3: CASSEVAISSYEQYF
V: TRBV5-8; J: TRBJ1-5; size: .; D: .; DNA: TGTGCCAGCAGCTTGGGCGACAGGCTCAATCAGCCCCAGCATTTT; CDR3: CASSLGDRLNQPQHF
V: TRBV5-1; J: TRBJ1-1; size: .; D: .; DNA: TGCGCCAGCAGCTTGGGGTTAACGAACACTGAAGCTTTCTTT; CDR3: CASSLGLTNTEAFF
V: TRBV2; J: TRBJ2-3; size: .; D: .; DNA: TGTGCCAGCTCGACACCGAATTTCACAGATACGCAGTATTTT; CDR3: CASSTPNFTDTQYF
V: TRBV4-2; J: TRBJ2-7; size: .; D: .; DNA: TGTGCCAGCAGCCAAGACCTTGGGCGCGAGCAGTACTTC; CDR3: CASSQDLGREQYF
V: TRBV5-1; J: TRBJ2-1; size: .; D: .; DNA: TGCGCCAGCAGCTTGGAGGGGCTTAACTCCTACAATGAGCAGTTCTTC; CDR3: CASSLEGLNSYNEQFF
V: TRBV29-1; J: TRBJ2-2; size: once; D: .; DNA: TGCAGCGTTGAAGGCGACACCGCGAACACCGGGGAGCTGTTTTTT; CDR3: CSVEGDTANTGELFF
V: TRBV19; J: TRBJ1-2; size: .; D: TRBD1; DNA: TGTGCCAGTAGTATAGCAGCCGGGACAGGCTATGGCTACACCTTC; CDR3: CASSIAAGTGYGYTF
V: TRBV9; J: TRBJ2-5; size: .; D: .; DNA: TGTGCCAGCAGCGTAGGCGACAGGGAGGGCTACCAAGAGACCCAGTACTTC; CDR3: CASSVGDREGYQETQYF
V: TRBV4-2; J: TRBJ2-3; size: .; D: TRBD2; DNA: TGTGCCAGCAGCCCCTGGCGGGAGGGCACAGATACGCAGTATTTT; CDR3: CASSPWREGTDTQYF
V: TRBV7-2; J: TRBJ2-2; size: .; D: .; DNA: TGTGCCAGCAGCTTAGCGGGGGCCAACACCGGGGAGCTGTTTTTT; CDR3: CASSLAGANTGELFF
V: TRBV7-2; J: TRBJ2-3; size: .; D: .; DNA: TGTGCCAGCACCTTAGGTGGGCTTAGCACAGATACGCAGTATTTT; CDR3: CASTLGGLSTDTQYF
V: TRBV10-3; J: TRBJ2-5; size: few; D: TRBD2; DNA: TGTGCCATCAGTCCCGCGGGGGGGCAAGAGACCCAGTACTTC; CDR3: CAISPAGGQETQYF
V: TRBV6-1; J: TRBJ1-3; size: once; D: .; DNA: TGTGCCAGCAGTGAATCTATGGGTTTCTCTGGAAACACCATATATTTT; CDR3: CASSESMGFSGNTIYF
V: TRBV7-2; J: TRBJ1-4; size: once; D: .; DNA: TGTGCCAGCAGCTACCCGGGGGGCATAAGGGAAAAACTGTTTTTT; CDR3: CASSYPGGIREKLFF
V: TRBV18; J: TRBJ1-2; size: .; D: TRBD1; DNA: TGTGCCAGCTCACTCCCAGGGGGCAACCACTATGGCTACACCTTC; CDR3: CASSLPGGNHYGYTF
V: TRBV19; J: TRBJ2-1; size: .; D: .; DNA: TGTGCCAGTAGACTCAACCGACAGGCGGGTGAGCAGTTCTTC; CDR3: CASRLNRQAGEQFF
V: TRBV28; J: TRBJ2-1; size: .; D: TRBD2; DNA: TGTGCCAGCAAACTGGGGGGGAGCGGAAATGAGCAGTTCTTC; CDR3: CASKLGGSGNEQFF
V: TRBV9; J: TRBJ2-7; size: few; D: TRBD2; DNA: TGTGCCAGCAGCGTAGCCGGGACTAGCGTCTACGAGCAGTACTTC; CDR3: CASSVAGTSVYEQYF
V: TRBV27; J: TRBJ1-5; size: .; D: .; DNA: TGTGCCAGCAGTTTGACTGGGAATAGCAATCAGCCCCAGCATTTT; CDR3: CASSLTGNSNQPQHF
V: TRBV7-2; J: TRBJ1-2; size: .; D: .; DNA: TGTGCCAGCAGCTTAACCGATCATGGCTACACCTTC; CDR3: CASSLTDHGYTF
V: TRBV2; J: TRBJ2-7; size: .; D: .; DNA: TGTGCCACCCAGATCTACGAGCAGTACTTC; CDR3: CATQIYEQYF
V: TRBV7-3; J: TRBJ2-1; size: .; D: .; DNA: TGTGCCAGCAGCTTAGGGGTAGCGTTCTACAATGAGCAGTTCTTC; CDR3: CASSLGVAFYNEQFF
V: TRBV11-2; J: TRBJ1-2; size: once; D: TRBD1; DNA: TGTGCCAGCAGCCGAGTTGCAGGGGGCCGTGGCTACACCTTC; CDR3: CASSRVAGGRGYTF
V: TRBV13; J: TRBJ2-2; size: .; D: TRBD2; DNA: TGTGCCAGCTTCCCTCGGGGGGGGCACACCGGGGAGCTGTTTTTT; CDR3: CASFPRGGHTGELFF
V: TRBV7-8; J: TRBJ2-3; size: .; D: TRBD2; DNA: TGTGCCAGCAGCGGAGGACTAGCGGGGGCGTTAGATACGCAGTATTTT; CDR3: CASSGGLAGALDTQYF
V: TRBV4-1; J: TRBJ2-7; size: .; D: .; DNA: TGCGCCAGCAGCCAAGTGGAATTCCCAGGGGCTTTCTACGAGCAGTACTTC; CDR3: CASSQVEFPGAFYEQYF
V: TRBV19; J: TRBJ1-1; size: .; D: TRBD1; DNA: TGTGCCAGTAGGCCACGGGACAGAAAAGCTTTCTTT; CDR3: CASRPRDRKAFF
V: TRBV5-1; J: TRBJ2-7; size: few; D: TRBD1; DNA: TGCGCCAGCAGCTTTGGGACAGGGGCAACGGAGGAGCAGTACTTC; CDR3: CASSFGTGATEEQYF
V: TRBV10-3; J: TRBJ1-4; size: .; D: .; DNA: TGTGCCATCAGTGAGCGCCTTAATGAAAAACTGTTTTTT; CDR3: CAISERLNEKLFF
V: TRBV9; J: TRBJ2-7; size: .; D: TRBD1; DNA: TGTGCCAGCAGCCCCTCAGGGGGGACAGGGGGGGAGAAATGTTACGAGCAGTACTTC; CDR3: CASSPSGGTGGEKCYEQYF
V: TRBV28; J: TRBJ2-6; size: .; D: .; DNA: TGTGCCAGCACCTCTTACATAGGCTCTGGGGCCAACGTCCTGACTTTC; CDR3: CASTSYIGSGANVLTF
V: TRBV5-1; J: TRBJ1-1; size: .; D: TRBD1; DNA: TGCGCCAGCAGCCTAGGCGGGACAGGGATTTACACTGAAGCTTTCTTT; CDR3: CASSLGGTGIYTEAFF
V: TRBV7-8; J: TRBJ2-3; size: .; D: .; DNA: TGTGCCAGCTCAATCAGCACAGATACGCAGTATTTT; CDR3: CASSISTDTQYF
V: TRBV6-1; J: TRBJ2-6; size: .; D: .; DNA: TGTGCCAGCAGTGAATTGAGGGGTTTCGTCCTGACTTTC; CDR3: CASSELRGFVLTF
V: TRBV19; J: TRBJ2-3; size: .; D: .; DNA: TGTGCCAGTAGTATAGCGCAGGGCCGGGATACGCAGTATTTT; CDR3: CASSIAQGRDTQYF
V: TRBV7-6; J: TRBJ2-6; size: .; D: .; DNA: TGTGCCAGCAGCTTCCGAATCCTATCTGGGCCACCTGGGGCCAACGTCCTGACTTTC; CDR3: CASSFRILSGPPGANVLTF
V: TRBV4-1; J: TRBJ2-4; size: .; D: TRBD1; DNA: TGCGCCAGCAGCCCCGGACAGGGGGGGCTAGCCAAAAACATTCAGTACTTC; CDR3: CASSPGQGGLAKNIQYF
V: TRBV6-6; J: TRBJ1-5; size: .; D: .; DNA: TGTGCCAGCAGTTACTGGAACTATAGCAATCAGCCCCAGCATTTT; CDR3: CASSYWNYSNQPQHF
V: TRBV15; J: TRBJ2-3; size: once; D: .; DNA: TGTGCCACCAGCAGGCCGCTGGGGACAGATACGCAGTATTTT; CDR3: CATSRPLGTDTQYF
V: TRBV19; J: TRBJ1-5; size: .; D: .; DNA: TGTGCCAGTAGTACCGAAGAAGGGCCGGGGTATAGCAATCAGCCCCAGCATTTT; CDR3: CASSTEEGPGYSNQPQHF
V: TRBV9; J: TRBJ2-1; size: .; D: .; DNA: TGTGCCAGCAGCCCAAGGACAGCTTACTACAATGAGCAGTTCTTC; CDR3: CASSPRTAYYNEQFF
V: TRBV11-2; J: TRBJ2-7; size: once; D: TRBD1; DNA: TGTGCCAGCAGTCGACAGGGTTACTACGAGCAGTACTTC; CDR3: CASSRQGYYEQYF
V: TRBV7-6; J: TRBJ2-5; size: .; D: .; DNA: TGTGCCAGCAGCGCCGTAGGGGGGGCTTGGGAGACCCAGTACTTC; CDR3: CASSAVGGAWETQYF
V: TRBV21-1; J: TRBJ2-1; size: .; D: .; DNA: TGTGCCAGCAGCACCACCCACCGGGACAGGGGGCCCGATGAGCAGTTCTTC; CDR3: CASSTTHRDRGPDEQFF
V: TRBV16; J: TRBJ1-2; size: .; D: .; DNA: TGTGCCAGCAGCCAGGGGCTTGCTAACTATGGCTACACCTTC; CDR3: CASSQGLANYGYTF
V: TRBV15; J: TRBJ1-5; size: few; D: TRBD1; DNA: TGTGCCACCAGCAGATCCAGGGGGTTGGGGGATCAGCCCCAGCATTTT; CDR3: CATSRSRGLGDQPQHF